The next 15 T cell receptor beta chains were all read from a single sample in a study of control samples from healthy donors and cancer patients. Method: immunoSEQ multiplex PCR; TCRdb's copy keeps in-frame clones and lacks some. The table lists 100,000 to 150,000 clones, 80% to 95% of them singletons. Sequencing was carried out using blood. The receptors were sampled from a man between 35 and 55 years old in good health.

The genes are TRBV2 and TRBJ1-5; D call uncertain. The CDR3 is 14 residues long. Germline V lookup: CDR1 SNHLY, CDR2 FYNNEI. Trimming took 3 bases from V and 7 from J, leaving 13 bases between them. The chain's CDR3 is CASSDRLSSQPQHF. CDR3 bases: TGTGCCAGCAGTGACCGGTTATCCAGCCAGCCCCAGCATTTT.

The genes are TRBV12-3 or TRBV12-4 and TRBJ1-1; D possibly corresponds to TRBD1 (5 bases). V was pared by 5 bases and J by 4 bases, with 8 bases between. This CDR3 is 12 amino acids long. The CDR3 nucleotides read TGTGCCAGCAGTAGGGGTTTCACTGAAGCTTTCTTT. Its translation: CASSRGFTEAFF.

This clone showed up just once. The rearrangement uses TRBV10-1 and TRBJ2-4; 8 nucleotides agree with TRBD1. This CDR3 comprises 17 residues. V was pared by 2 bases and J by 6 bases, with 12 bases of the junction left unmatched. CDR1 and CDR2 (germline): WNHNN, SYGVQD (reference sequence). CDR3 DNA: TGCGCCAGCAGTGAGCATCTGGGGTACAGGGGGAGAAACATTCAGTACTTC. Translated, it gives CASSEHLGYRGRNIQYF.

The genes are TRBV18 and TRBJ1-5, with D tentatively TRBD1 (6 bases). There are 16 residues in the CDR3. V lost 6 bases to trimming and J lost 1 base, with 16 bases between them. The germline gives CDR1 KGHSH, CDR2 LQKENI. This CDR3 reads CASSVKQGGSNQPQHF. In nucleotides, the CDR3 is TGTGCCAGCTCGGTTAAACAGGGTGGGAGCAATCAGCCCCAGCATTTT.

This clone came up once. The J gene is TRBJ1-4, the V gene TRBV29-1; possibly TRBD1 for D (6 bases). The V gene lost 7 bases and the J gene lost 7 bases, with 19 bases spanning the gap. Germline V gene lookup returns CDR1 SQVTM and CDR2 ANQGSEA. The length of the CDR3 is 14 residues. The CDR3 coding sequence is TGCAGCGCCTCGAGAGGGGGAGAAGGTGAAAAACTGTTTTTT. Amino acid sequence: CSASRGGEGEKLFF.

The chain has TRBV27 and TRBJ1-1, with D uncertain. The CDR3 runs to 11 residues. The germline V gene encodes CDR1 MNHEY and CDR2 SMNVEV (reference sequence). Trimming pared 5 bases from V and 10 bases from J, leaving 11 bases between. The CDR3 DNA is TGTGCCAGCAGTGACTCAGGTGGAGCTTTCTTT. Translation: CASSDSGGAFF.

This chain links TRBV2 with TRBJ1-2; TRBD1 aligns across 7 bases. Germline CDR1 reads SNHLY; CDR2 reads FYNNEI. CDR3 size: 13 residues. Germline trimming cut 6 bases from V and 5 bases from J; bases unmatched to any gene: 6. The CDR3 sequence: CASSAGQTYGYTF. The CDR3 bases are TGTGCCAGCAGCGCGGGACAGACTTATGGCTACACCTTC.

This sequence joins TRBV19 and TRBJ1-3; D is undetermined. This CDR3 is 12 amino acids long. The germline V gene encodes CDR1 LNHDA and CDR2 SQIVND (reference sequence). With 5 bases removed from V and 0 bases from J, the gap between germline ends came to 2 bases. Written as DNA, the CDR3 is TGTGCCAGTAGTCTCTCTGGAAACACCATATATTTT. This encodes CASSLSGNTIYF.

The chain carries TRBV11-2 and TRBJ1-1; D remains ambiguous. The V gene's germline CDR1 is SGHAT and CDR2 FQNNGV. V was clipped by 4 bases and J by 2 bases, with 8 bases between them. The CDR3 consists of 13 residues. The CDR3 sequence is CASSSGFNTEAFF. The CDR3 DNA follows: TGTGCCAGCAGCTCTGGGTTTAACACTGAAGCTTTCTTT. The whole variable domain, remainder taken from reference TRBV11-2 and TRBJ1-1, is EAGVAQSPRYKIIEKRQSVAFWCNPISGHATLYWYQQILGQGPKLLIQFQNNGVVDDSQLPKDRFSAERLKGVDSTLKIQPAKLEDSAVYLCASSSGFNTEAFFGQGTRLTVV.

The chain carries TRBV6-1 and TRBJ2-6; tentative D call: TRBD1 (6 bases). V lost 3 bases to trimming and J lost 1 base, with 10 bases between them. CDR1 and CDR2 from the germline V gene are MNHNS and SASEGT. This CDR3 is built from 16 residues. CDR3 residues: CASSEAGDSGANVLTF. For the CDR3, the DNA is TGTGCCAGCAGTGAGGCAGGGGATTCTGGGGCCAACGTCCTGACTTTC.

CDR3 region: CASSLNPGYEQYF. The DNA for the CDR3 is TGCGCCAGCAGCTTGAATCCGGGGTACGAGCAGTACTTC. The chain employs TRBV5-1 and TRBJ2-7, with D tentatively TRBD2 (5 bases). This CDR3 comprises 13 residues. Between the trimmed V and J ends, which lost 1 base and 4 bases, there was a span of 9 bases. Germline loops: CDR1 SGHRS, CDR2 YFSETQ.

V gene TRBV12-3 or TRBV12-4 combines with J gene TRBJ1-2; tentatively, D is TRBD1 (5 bases). The CDR3 has 13 residues. Trimming stripped 5 bases from V and 4 bases from J, with 11 bases between. Written as DNA, the CDR3 is TGTGCCAGCAGTAACCAGGGCATCTATGGCTACACCTTC. As protein: CASSNQGIYGYTF.

V gene TRBV7-2 combines with J gene TRBJ2-1; possibly TRBD1 or TRBD2 for D (5 bases each). The V gene's germline CDR1 is SGHTA and CDR2 FQGNSA. V lost 4 bases to trimming and J lost 2 bases, with 9 bases between them. The CDR3 sequence is 14 residues long. CDR3 residues: CASSSGLAYNEQFF. Written as DNA, the CDR3 is TGTGCCAGCAGCTCGGGGCTAGCCTACAATGAGCAGTTCTTC. Supplemented by reference TRBV7-2 and TRBJ2-1, the full variable domain reads GAGVSQSPSNKVTEKGKDVELRCDPISGHTALYWYRQSLGQGLEFLIYFQGNSAPDKSGLPSDRFSAERTGGSVSTLTIQRTQQEDSAVYLCASSSGLAYNEQFFGPGTRLTVL.

This clone occurred once. This rearrangement joins TRBV6-5 to TRBJ1-2, with 7 nucleotides matching TRBD1. Per germline, CDR1 MNHEY and CDR2 SVGAGI. Trimming removed 6 bases from V and 3 bases from J; junction bases left unmatched: 7. The CDR3 is 14 amino acids. This CDR3 reads CASSRQGLYYGYTF. The DNA of the CDR3 is TGTGCCAGCAGCCGACAGGGTTTGTACTATGGCTACACCTTC.

The chain uses TRBV10-1 and TRBJ2-2; D gene uncertain. Per the germline V gene, CDR1 is WNHNN and CDR2 is SYGVQD (reference sequence). CDR3 length equals 13 residues. V was trimmed by 6 bases and J by 8 bases, leaving 13 bases between them. For the CDR3, the DNA is TGCGCCAGCAGCGGGTACACGTCGGGGGAGCTGTTTTTT. This codes for CASSGYTSGELFF.